This T cell receptor (beta chain) derives from a study of T-cell memory formation after mild COVID-19. This CDR3 contains 13 residues. V lost 0 bases to trimming and J lost 6 bases, with 9 bases between them. From germline, CDR1 is DFQATT and CDR2 SNEGSKA (reference sequence). MiXCR was run by TCRdb on the 5' RACE reads, yielding one entry per CDR3 protein. The sample shows roughly 130,000 distinct CDR3 sequences, more than 15% of them seen only once. The TCR comes from a man younger than 35 who had mild COVID-19 (a few samples of this study predate the infection). Cell type and time point are not known. The rearrangement uses TRBV20-1 and TRBJ1-5; possible D gene TRBD1, 6 bases. Sequencing input: PBMCs or a T cell subset sorted from them (not recorded which). The CDR3 is CSARDGGRQPQHF. DNA of the CDR3: TGCAGTGCTAGAGATGGGGGGCGTCAGCCCCAGCATTTT.